What follows is one TCR beta chain and its context. Its cognate antigen is unknown. This sample is drawn from a study of shared clonotypes between healthy human individuals. Data came from immunoSEQ multiplex PCR; TCRdb stores just in-frame clones and leaves some out. The sample lists millions of clones, 90% to 95% occurring once. The CDR3 has 13 residues. Germline V gives CDR1 MNHNS, CDR2 SASEGT. Trimming removed 10 bases from V and 5 bases from J; junction bases left unmatched: 9. Study outcomes and limitations: A limitation of the genetic and exposure-history diversity represented arose from few donors.

Source material: naive CD4+ T cells sorted from blood. Subset reported: CD45RA+ positively selected. The chain couples TRBV6-1 to TRBJ1-1, with 8 bases fitting TRBD1. The TCR sequence derives from a man aged 18 to 29 in good health. CDR3 sequence: CATDRGQGTEAFF. In nucleotides, the CDR3 is TGTGCCACCGACAGGGGCCAAGGAACTGAAGCTTTCTTT.